This T cell receptor (beta chain) was identified during a study of response to subunit inactivated influenza vaccine. General study findings and limits: Few additional T cells are recruited per seasonal influenza vaccination, authors suggested.

A few counts support this clonotype. As yet, its antigen is unknown. TCRdb called the RT-PCR reads again in MiXCR, with one record for every CDR3 protein. The table records over 800,000 distinct CDR3 sequences, approximately 21% of them present only once. The source of this sequence is a man over 45 who received an inactivated influenza vaccine. Sequencing used PBMCs from blood, obtained around 5 days after vaccination.

Here the CDR3 reads CSAFRAPNGSPLHF. The CDR3 coding sequence is TGCAGTGCTTTCCGGGCACCCAACGGATCACCCCTCCACTTT. The chain carries TRBV20-1 and TRBJ1-6; unclear D gene. The CDR3 covers 14 residues. Trimming took 5 bases from V and 10 from J, leaving 18 bases between them. The germline CDR1 and CDR2 sequences are DFQATT and SNEGSKA (reference sequence).